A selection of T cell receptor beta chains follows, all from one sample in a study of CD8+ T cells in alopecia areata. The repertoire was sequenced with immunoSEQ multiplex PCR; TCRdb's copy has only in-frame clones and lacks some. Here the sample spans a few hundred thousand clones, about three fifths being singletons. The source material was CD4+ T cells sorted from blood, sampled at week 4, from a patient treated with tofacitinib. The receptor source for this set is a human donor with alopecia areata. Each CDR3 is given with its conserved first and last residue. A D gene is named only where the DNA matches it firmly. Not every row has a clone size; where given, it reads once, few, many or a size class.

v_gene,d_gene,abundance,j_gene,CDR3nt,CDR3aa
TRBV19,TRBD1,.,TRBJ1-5,TGTGCCAGTAGTATATTCCTGCTTCCGGGACAGGGGTTTGATCAGCCCCAGCATTTT,CASSIFLLPGQGFDQPQHF
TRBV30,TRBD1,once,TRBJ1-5,TGTGCCTGGAGTGCAGCACAGGGGTTCGGGCCCCAGCATTTT,CAWSAAQGFGPQHF
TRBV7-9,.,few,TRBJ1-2,TGTGCCAGCAGCCCGTCAGGAGGCTTTTATGGCTACACCTTC,CASSPSGGFYGYTF
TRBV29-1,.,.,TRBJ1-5,TGCAGAGTTGGAGGTGTAAATCAGCCCCAGCATTTT,CRVGGVNQPQHF
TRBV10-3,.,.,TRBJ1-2,TGTGCCACAAAACTACGGGACACCTCTAACTATGGCTACACCTTC,CATKLRDTSNYGYTF
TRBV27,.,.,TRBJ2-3,TGTGCCAGCAGTTTCCGGATCACAGATACGCAGTATTTT,CASSFRITDTQYF
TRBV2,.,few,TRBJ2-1,TGTGCCAGCAGTGAGGTCAAGCAGTTCTTC,CASSEVKQFF
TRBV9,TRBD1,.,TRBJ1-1,TGTGCCAGCAGCCCCAGGGGGGGGAGGGCTGAAGCTTTCTTT,CASSPRGGRAEAFF
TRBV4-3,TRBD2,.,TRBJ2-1,TGCGCCAGCAGCCAAACCCCGGGACTAGCGGGGCCCGGGATGTTCTTC,CASSQTPGLAGPGMFF
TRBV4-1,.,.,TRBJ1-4,TGCGCCAGCAGCCAAGATTTCGGGCCTGAAAAACTGTTTTTT,CASSQDFGPEKLFF
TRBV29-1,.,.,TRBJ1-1,TGCAGCGTTGCTCAGATCTTGAACACTGAAGCTTTCTTT,CSVAQILNTEAFF
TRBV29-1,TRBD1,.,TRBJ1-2,TGCAGCGTTGTCGGGGGGAGGACAGGGTATTTGTATGGCTACACCTTC,CSVVGGRTGYLYGYTF
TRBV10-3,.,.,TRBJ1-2,TGTGCCACTACAGGGACTGTTGGCTACACCTTC,CATTGTVGYTF
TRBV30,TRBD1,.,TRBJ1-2,TGTGCCTGGAGTAAAACAGGGGGCGGAGGCTACACCTTC,CAWSKTGGGGYTF
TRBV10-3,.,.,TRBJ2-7,TGTGCCACCGGATCGCCGGACCGTAGCTCCTACGAGCAGTACTTC,CATGSPDRSSYEQYF
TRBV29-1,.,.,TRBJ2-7,TGCAGCGTTGAAGATACATTGGGCTCGACAAAGAGTCTAACCTACGAGCAGTACTTC,CSVEDTLGSTKSLTYEQYF
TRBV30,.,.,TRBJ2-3,TGTGCCTGGAGGACGGTTAGCACAGATACGCAGTATTTT,CAWRTVSTDTQYF
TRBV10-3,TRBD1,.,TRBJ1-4,TGTGCCATCAGCGATGACAGGGCTAACGAAAAACTGTTTTTT,CAISDDRANEKLFF
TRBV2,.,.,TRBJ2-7,TGTGCCAGCAGTGAAGGTGTATCCTACGAGCAGTACTTC,CASSEGVSYEQYF
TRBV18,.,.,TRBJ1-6,TGTGCCAGCCTACGTGCACCCCTCCACTTT,CASLRAPLHF
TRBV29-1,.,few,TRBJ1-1,TGCAGTATCGCATTACTCATGAACACTGAAGCTTTCTTT,CSIALLMNTEAFF
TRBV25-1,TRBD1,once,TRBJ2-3,TGTGCCAGCAGCCGACAGGGGGTAACTAGCACAGATACGCAGTATTTT,CASSRQGVTSTDTQYF
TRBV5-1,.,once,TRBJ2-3,TGCGCCAGCAGCTTGCAACAGCCCACAGATACGCAGTATTTT,CASSLQQPTDTQYF
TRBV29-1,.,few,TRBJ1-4,TGCAGCGTTGGGACGGCCGGAGGACTGTTTTTT,CSVGTAGGLFF
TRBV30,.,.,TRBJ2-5,TGTGCCTGGAGTGTAGGACGGAGGGTGGAGACCCAGTACTTC,CAWSVGRRVETQYF
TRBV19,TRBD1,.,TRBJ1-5,TGTGCCAGTACTGGACAGGGCGGGCAGCCCCAGCATTTT,CASTGQGGQPQHF
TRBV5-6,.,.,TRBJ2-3,TGTGCCAGCAGTTCTCCGGGACTTCCCGAGGATACGCAGTATTTT,CASSSPGLPEDTQYF
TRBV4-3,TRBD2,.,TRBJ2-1,TGCGCCAGCAGCCAAGGATTGCTGACTAGCGGGGGGAATGAGCAGTTCTTC,CASSQGLLTSGGNEQFF
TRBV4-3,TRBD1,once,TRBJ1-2,TGCGCCAGCAGCCCCAATACAGGGGGCGCGGATGGCTACACCTTC,CASSPNTGGADGYTF
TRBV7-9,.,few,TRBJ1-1,TGTGCCAGCAGCTTAGTTGTGGGGACGATAGAAAACACTGAAGCTTTCTTT,CASSLVVGTIENTEAFF
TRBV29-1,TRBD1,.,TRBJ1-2,TGCAGCGTTGAGGACAGGGGTCGTTTCGACTATGGCTACACCTTC,CSVEDRGRFDYGYTF
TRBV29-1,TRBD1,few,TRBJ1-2,TGCAGCGTTGAAGTTGACAGGGTTCCTGGCTACACCTTC,CSVEVDRVPGYTF
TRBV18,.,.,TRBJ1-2,TGTGCCAGCTCACCTAAGCAGGAAAACTATGGCTACACCTTC,CASSPKQENYGYTF
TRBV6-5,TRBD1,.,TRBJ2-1,TGTGCCAGCAGTTACGGGACAGGGGTTTACAATGAGCAGTTCTTC,CASSYGTGVYNEQFF
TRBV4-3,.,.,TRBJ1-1,TGCGCCAGCAGCCAAGGACAGAACACTGAAGCTTTCTTT,CASSQGQNTEAFF
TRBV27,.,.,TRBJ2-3,TGTGCCAGCAGTAGCAGGCTTGGAGATACGCAGTATTTT,CASSSRLGDTQYF
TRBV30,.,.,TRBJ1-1,TGTGCCTGGATGGCCAGGGGACACACTGAAGCTTTCTTT,CAWMARGHTEAFF